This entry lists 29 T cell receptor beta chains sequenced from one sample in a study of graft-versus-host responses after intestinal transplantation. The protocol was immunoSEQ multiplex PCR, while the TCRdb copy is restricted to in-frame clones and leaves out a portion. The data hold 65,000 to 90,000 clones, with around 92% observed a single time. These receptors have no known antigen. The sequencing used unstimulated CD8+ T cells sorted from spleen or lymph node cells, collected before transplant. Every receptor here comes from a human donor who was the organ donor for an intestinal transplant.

The CDR3: CASSLADNSYEQYF. The CDR3 region has the DNA TGTGCCAGCAGCTTAGCTGACAACTCCTACGAGCAGTACTTC. J is TRBJ2-7 and V is TRBV7-6; the D is unclear. Germline-derived CDR1 and CDR2 are SGHVS and FNYEAQ. CDR3 length equals 14 residues. Deletions cut 0 bases from V and 0 bases from J, with 6 bases between. Combining the CDR3 with reference TRBV7-6 and TRBJ2-7 gives the whole variable domain GAGVSQSPRYKVTKRGQDVALRCDPISGHVSLYWYRQALGQGPEFLTYFNYEAQQDKSGLPNDRFSAERPEGSISTLTIQRTEQRDSAMYRCASSLADNSYEQYFGPGTRLTVT.

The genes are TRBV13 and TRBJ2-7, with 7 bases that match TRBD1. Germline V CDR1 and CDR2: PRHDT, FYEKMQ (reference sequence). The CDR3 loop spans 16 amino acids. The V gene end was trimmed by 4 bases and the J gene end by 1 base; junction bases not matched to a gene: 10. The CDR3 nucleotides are TGTGCCAGCAGCTCCCCCCCGGGACAGCCTTCCTACGAGCAGTACTTC. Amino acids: CASSSPPGQPSYEQYF.

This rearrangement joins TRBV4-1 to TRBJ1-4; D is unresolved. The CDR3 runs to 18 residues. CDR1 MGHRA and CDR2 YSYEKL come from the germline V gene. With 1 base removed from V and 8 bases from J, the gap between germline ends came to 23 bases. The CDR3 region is CASSQGPFYRREKEKLFF. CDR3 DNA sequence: TGCGCCAGCAGCCAAGGCCCCTTTTACAGACGGGAGAAGGAAAAACTGTTTTTT.

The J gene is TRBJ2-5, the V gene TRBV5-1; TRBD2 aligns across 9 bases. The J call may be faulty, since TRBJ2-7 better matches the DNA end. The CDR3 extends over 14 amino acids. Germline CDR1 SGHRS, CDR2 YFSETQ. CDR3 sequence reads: CASSGSGGTYEQYF. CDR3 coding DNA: TGCGCCAGCAGCGGAAGCGGGGGGACCTACGAGCAGTACTTC.

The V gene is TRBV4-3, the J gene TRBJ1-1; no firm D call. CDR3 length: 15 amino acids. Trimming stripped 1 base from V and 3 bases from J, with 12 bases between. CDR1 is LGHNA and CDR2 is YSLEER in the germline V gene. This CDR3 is CASSQATQIYTEAFF. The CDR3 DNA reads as TGCGCCAGCAGCCAAGCTACACAGATTTACACTGAAGCTTTCTTT.

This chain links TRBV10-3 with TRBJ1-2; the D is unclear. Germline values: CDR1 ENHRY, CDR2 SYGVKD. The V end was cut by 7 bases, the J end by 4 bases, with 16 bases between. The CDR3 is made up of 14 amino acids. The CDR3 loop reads CAITVGHRGYGYTF. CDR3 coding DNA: TGTGCCATCACGGTCGGGCATCGGGGCTATGGCTACACCTTC.

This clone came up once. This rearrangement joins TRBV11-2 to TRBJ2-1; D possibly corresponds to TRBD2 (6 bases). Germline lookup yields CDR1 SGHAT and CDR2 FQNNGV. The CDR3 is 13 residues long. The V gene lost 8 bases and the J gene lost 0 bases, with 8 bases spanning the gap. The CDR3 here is CASAGGSYNEQFF. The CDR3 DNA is TGTGCCAGCGCCGGGGGCTCCTACAATGAGCAGTTCTTC.

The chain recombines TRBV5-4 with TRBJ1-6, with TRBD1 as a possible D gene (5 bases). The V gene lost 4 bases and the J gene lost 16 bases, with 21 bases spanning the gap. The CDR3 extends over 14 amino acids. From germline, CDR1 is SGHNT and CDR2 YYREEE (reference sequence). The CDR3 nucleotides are TGTGCCAGCAGCCACCGTGGTCCCAGGGCTGCGCTCCACTTT. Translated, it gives CASSHRGPRAALHF. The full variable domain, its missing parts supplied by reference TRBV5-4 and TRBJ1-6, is ETGVTQSPTHLIKTRGQQVTLRCSSQSGHNTVSWYQQALGQGPQFIFQYYREEENGRGNFPPRFSGLQFPNYSSELNVNALELDDSALYLCASSHRGPRAALHFGNGTRLTVT.

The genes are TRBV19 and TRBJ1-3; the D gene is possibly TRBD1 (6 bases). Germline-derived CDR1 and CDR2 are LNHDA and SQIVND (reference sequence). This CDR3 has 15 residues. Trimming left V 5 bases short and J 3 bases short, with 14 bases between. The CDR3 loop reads CASSEATGSGNTIYF. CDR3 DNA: TGTGCCAGTAGTGAAGCCACAGGGAGTGGAAACACCATATATTTT.

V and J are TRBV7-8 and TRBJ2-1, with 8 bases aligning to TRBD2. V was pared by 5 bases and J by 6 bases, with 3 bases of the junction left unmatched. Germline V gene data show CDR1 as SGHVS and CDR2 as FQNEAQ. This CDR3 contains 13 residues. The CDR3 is CASSTLAGNEQFF. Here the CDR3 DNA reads TGTGCCAGCAGCACCCTAGCGGGCAATGAGCAGTTCTTC.

CDR3 residues: CASSLSGGNQPQHF. CDR3 in DNA: TGTGCCAGCAGTTTATCGGGCGGGAATCAGCCCCAGCATTTT. This rearrangement joins TRBV27 to TRBJ1-5; D uncertain. Germline assignment: CDR1 MNHEY and CDR2 SMNVEV (reference sequence). V lost 0 bases, J lost 4 bases, and 7 bases lay in between. CDR3 size: 14 residues.

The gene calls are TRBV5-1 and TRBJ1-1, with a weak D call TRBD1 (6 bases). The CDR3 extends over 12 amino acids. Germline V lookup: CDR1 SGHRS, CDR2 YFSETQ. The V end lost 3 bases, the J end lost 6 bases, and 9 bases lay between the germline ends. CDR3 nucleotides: TGCGCCAGCAGCTATGAGGGGGCTGAAGCTTTCTTT. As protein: CASSYEGAEAFF.

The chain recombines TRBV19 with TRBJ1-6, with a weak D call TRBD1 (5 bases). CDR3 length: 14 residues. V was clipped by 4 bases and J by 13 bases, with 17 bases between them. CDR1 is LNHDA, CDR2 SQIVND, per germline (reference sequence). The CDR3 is CASSTGTAGTPLHF. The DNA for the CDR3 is TGTGCCAGTAGTACCGGGACTGCGGGGACGCCCCTCCACTTT.

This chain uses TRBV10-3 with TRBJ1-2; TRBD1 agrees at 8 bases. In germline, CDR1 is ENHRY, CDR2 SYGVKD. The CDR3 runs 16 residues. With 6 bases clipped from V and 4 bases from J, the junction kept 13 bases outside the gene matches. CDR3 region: CAISHLQGAWLYGYTF. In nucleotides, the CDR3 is TGTGCCATCAGCCACCTTCAGGGGGCTTGGCTCTATGGCTACACCTTC.

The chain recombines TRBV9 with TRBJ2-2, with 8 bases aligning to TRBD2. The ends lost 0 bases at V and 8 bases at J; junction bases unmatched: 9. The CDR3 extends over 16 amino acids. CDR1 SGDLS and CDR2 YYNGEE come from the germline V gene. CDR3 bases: TGTGCCAGCAGCGTAGGGGTAGCGGGGCTGGCGGGGGAGCTGTTTTTT. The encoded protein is CASSVGVAGLAGELFF.

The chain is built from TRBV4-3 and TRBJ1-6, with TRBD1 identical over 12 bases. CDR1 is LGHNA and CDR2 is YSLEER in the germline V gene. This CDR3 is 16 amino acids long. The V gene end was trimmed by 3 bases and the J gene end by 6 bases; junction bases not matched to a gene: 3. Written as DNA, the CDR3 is TGCGCCAGCAGCCAGGGGACAGGGGGCAGTAATTCACCCCTCCACTTT. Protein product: CASSQGTGGSNSPLHF.

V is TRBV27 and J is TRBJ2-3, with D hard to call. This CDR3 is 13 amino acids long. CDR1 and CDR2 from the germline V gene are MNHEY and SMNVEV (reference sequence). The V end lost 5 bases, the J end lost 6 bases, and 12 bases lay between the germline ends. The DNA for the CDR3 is TGTGCCAGCAGTGACTCGCGATTGGATACGCAGTATTTT. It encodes CASSDSRLDTQYF.

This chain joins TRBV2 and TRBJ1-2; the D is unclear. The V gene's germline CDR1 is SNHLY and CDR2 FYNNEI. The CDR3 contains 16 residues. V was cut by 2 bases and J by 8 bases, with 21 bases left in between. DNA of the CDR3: TGTGCCAGCAGTGAAAGCCTGGGCATGCTTACGGGGGGCTACACCTTC. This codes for CASSESLGMLTGGYTF.

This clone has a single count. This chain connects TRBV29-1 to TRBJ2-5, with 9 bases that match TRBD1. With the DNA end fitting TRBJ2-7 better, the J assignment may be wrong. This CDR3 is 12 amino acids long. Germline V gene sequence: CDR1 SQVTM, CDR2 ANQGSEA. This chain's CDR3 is CSVRPTGGEQYF. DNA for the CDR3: TGCAGCGTTCGTCCGACAGGGGGCGAGCAGTACTTC.

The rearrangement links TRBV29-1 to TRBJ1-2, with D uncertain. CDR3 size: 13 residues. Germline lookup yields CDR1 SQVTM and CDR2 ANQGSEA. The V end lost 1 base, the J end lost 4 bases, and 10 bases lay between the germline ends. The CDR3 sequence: CSVEGLLSYGYTF. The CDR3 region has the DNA TGCAGCGTTGAAGGGCTCCTTTCCTATGGCTACACCTTC.

In nucleotides, the CDR3 is TGTGCCAGCAGCCCCACCGGGACAGGGACAGATACGCAGTATTTT. It is translated as CASSPTGTGTDTQYF. The chain recombines TRBV7-3 with TRBJ2-3; 9 positions match TRBD1. CDR3 size: 15 residues. V dropped 5 bases and J dropped 3; count of bases not matched to a gene: 6. Germline V gene data show CDR1 as SGHTA and CDR2 as FQGTGA.

CDR3 nucleotide sequence: TGTGCCAGCAGGCCGACTAGCGGGGGGGTTGAGGGGTCCTACAATGAGCAGTTCTTC. This gives the protein CASRPTSGGVEGSYNEQFF. The rearrangement links TRBV9 to TRBJ2-1; 14 bases align to TRBD2. V lost 5 bases to trimming and J lost 1 base; unmatched junction nucleotides: 11. The CDR3 totals 19 residues. Germline V gives CDR1 SGDLS, CDR2 YYNGEE.

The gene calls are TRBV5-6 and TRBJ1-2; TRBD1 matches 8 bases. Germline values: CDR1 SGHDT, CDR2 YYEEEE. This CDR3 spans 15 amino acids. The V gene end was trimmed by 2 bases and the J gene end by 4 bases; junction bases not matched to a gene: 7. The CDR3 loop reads CASSLRPDRAYGYTF. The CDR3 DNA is TGTGCCAGCAGCTTAAGACCGGACAGGGCCTATGGCTACACCTTC.

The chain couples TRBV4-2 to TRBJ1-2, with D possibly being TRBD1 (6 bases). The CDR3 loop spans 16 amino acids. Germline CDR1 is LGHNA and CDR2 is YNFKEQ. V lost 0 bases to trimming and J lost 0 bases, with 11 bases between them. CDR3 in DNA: TGTGCCAGCAGCCAAGATCCCGGACAGTCTAACTATGGCTACACCTTC. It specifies CASSQDPGQSNYGYTF.

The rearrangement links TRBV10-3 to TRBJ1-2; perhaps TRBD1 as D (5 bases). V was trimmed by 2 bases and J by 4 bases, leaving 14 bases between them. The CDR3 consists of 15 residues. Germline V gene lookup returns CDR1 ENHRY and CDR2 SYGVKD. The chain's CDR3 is CAISEAGMGPYGYTF. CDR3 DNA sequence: TGTGCCATCAGTGAGGCAGGGATGGGGCCCTATGGCTACACCTTC.

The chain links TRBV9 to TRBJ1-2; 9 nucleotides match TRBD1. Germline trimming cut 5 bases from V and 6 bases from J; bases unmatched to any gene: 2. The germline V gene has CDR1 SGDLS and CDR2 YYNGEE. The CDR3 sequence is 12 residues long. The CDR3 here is CASRGTGNGYTF. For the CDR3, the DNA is TGTGCCAGCAGGGGGACAGGGAATGGCTACACCTTC.

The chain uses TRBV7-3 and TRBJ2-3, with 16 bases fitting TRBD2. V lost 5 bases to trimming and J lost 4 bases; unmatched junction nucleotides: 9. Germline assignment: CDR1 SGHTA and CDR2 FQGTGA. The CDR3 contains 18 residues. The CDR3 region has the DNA TGTGCCAGCAGCACAGGGGGACTAGCGGGGGGGCTGTCAGATACGCAGTATTTT. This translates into CASSTGGLAGGLSDTQYF.

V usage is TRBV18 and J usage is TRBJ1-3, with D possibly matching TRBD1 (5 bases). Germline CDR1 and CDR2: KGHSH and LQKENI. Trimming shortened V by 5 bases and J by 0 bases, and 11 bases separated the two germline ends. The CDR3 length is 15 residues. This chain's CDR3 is CASSTLDSSGNTIYF. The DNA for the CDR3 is TGTGCCAGCTCAACCCTTGACAGCTCTGGAAACACCATATATTTT.

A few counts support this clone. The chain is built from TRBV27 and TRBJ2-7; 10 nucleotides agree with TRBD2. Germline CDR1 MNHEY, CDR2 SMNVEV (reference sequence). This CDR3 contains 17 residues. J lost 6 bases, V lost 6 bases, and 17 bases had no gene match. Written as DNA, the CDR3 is TGTGCCAGCAGCTCCTCCCGCAGGGCTAGCGGGGGCCGCGAGCAGTACTTC. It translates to CASSSSRRASGGREQYF.